This T cell receptor (beta chain) was retrieved from a study of identical twins (dated by TCRdb to 2016 to 2018). A note on the overall study: To test whether fetal clonotypes persist, this study deep-sequenced TCR alpha and beta repertoires from monozygotic twins, from unrelated adults of various ages, and from cord blood. To rule out contamination, the twin experiments were replicated at different times with different library preparation protocols.

Overall study results and their limits: In monozygotic twins, out-of-frame TCR alpha sharing was systematically underestimated by recombination models, although the models agreed with sharing between unrelated individuals. Invariant T cells such as MAIT and iNKT could partly confound zero-insertion analyses, though diverse VJ usage argued against this for most clonotypes. Excess twin sharing in beta out-of-frame sequences was weaker because fewer shared sequences lowered the signal-to-noise ratio. Because the same donors could not be followed over many years, the conclusions depended on cross-sectional statistical analysis. Abundant cord blood beta clonotypes had fewer insertions, young adult naive repertoires showed a similar but weaker trend, and memory repertoires showed no such trend. Compared with coincidental sharing between unrelated individuals, out-of-frame TCR alpha sequences shared between twins showed an excess of sequences with low generation probability.

Comments on this clonotype: The target of this receptor is not known. Qualities for individual bases were not recorded, and no much larger clone is one base off.

Preparation of the library involved 5' RACE. The instrument was an Illumina HiSeq 2000. A universal primer binding site was added through template switching, and the final cDNA carried a unique molecular identifier so that TCR cDNA molecules could be counted accurately. Specific primers in the conserved constant-segment region were used to synthesize first-strand cDNA for the TCR alpha and beta chains. To control for contamination, every cDNA library was double barcoded, receiving both a SMART-Mk sample barcode and Illumina barcodes. TruSeq adapter sequences along with Illumina sample barcodes were introduced in two successive PCR steps. The Illumina HiSeq platform was used with custom primers to sequence TCR alpha and beta cDNA libraries. The paper's processing steps were these. MiGEC was used to process raw reads and extract unique molecular identifiers, and MiXCR was used to find CDR3 positions. For each individual, recombination models were inferred using an EM algorithm with the repgenHMM and IGoR tools. Shared clonotype analysis was performed with the tcR package in R, normalizing sharing by the product of cloneset sizes. To study raw recombination free of thymic and clonal selection effects, out-of-frame nonproductive sequences were analyzed. TCRdb reprocessed the public reads (quality trimming at Q25 with fastp, clone calling with MiXCR) and kept in-frame beta chains. Records with the same CDR3 protein are collapsed into one entry carrying the most frequent genes and DNA. These V and J calls rely on TCRdb rather than the paper's analysis. The table for this sample lists 1.5 million to 2 million distinct CDR3 sequences; about 32% of them were counted only once. Less than 0.35% of the sample comes from the top ten.

Every donor in the study was a healthy Caucasian. The clonotype comes from a newborn girl in good health. The sequenced sample was cord blood.

The DNA sequence is as follows: TGCGCCAGCAGCCCCCTCAGCGGGAACGCAGATACGCAGTATTTT. Translated, this is CASSPLSGNADTQYF. This chain is built from TRBV5-1 and TRBJ2-3; TRBD2 aligns with 7 central bases. The junction shows trimming of 4 bases on V and 4 bases on J, and the gene matches do not reach 9 bases of it. The germline V gene sets CDR1 to SGHRS and CDR2 to YFSETQ. The CDR3 runs 15 amino acids, cysteine and phenylalanine included. Just the 45-base CDR3 DNA is kept, in frame starting at base 1.